Listed here are 6 T cell receptor beta chains from one sample, sequenced in a study of blood T cell repertoires in COVID-19. Clones were sequenced by immunoSEQ multiplex PCR, and TCRdb holds only the in-frame ones, with some missing. Seen here are some 150,000 clones, about 89% observed once, and the top ten hold about 2.9%. The specimen was peripheral blood. All receptors come from a man aged 60 to 69 with active or convalescent COVID-19.

This clone was counted a few times. This chain joins TRBV19 and TRBJ1-6; no reliable D call. The CDR3 runs to 15 residues. Trimming left V 7 bases short and J 0 bases short, with 10 bases between. Germline V gives CDR1 LNHDA, CDR2 SQIVND (reference sequence). The CDR3, as DNA: TGTGCCAGTACCCGGTCACCCTCCTATAATTCACCCCTCCACTTT. It yields the protein CASTRSPSYNSPLHF.

The J gene is TRBJ2-1, the V gene TRBV24-1, with D perhaps matching TRBD2 (6 bases). The V gene's germline CDR1 is KGHDR and CDR2 SFDVKD. Trimming left V 4 bases short and J 4 bases short, with 13 bases between. The CDR3 loop spans 15 amino acids. CDR3 nucleotide sequence: TGTGCCACCAGTGAAGTCGGGACTTCATACAATGAGCAGTTCTTC. Its translation is CATSEVGTSYNEQFF.

In DNA, the CDR3 is TGTGCCAGCAGCCAAAAAATCGCAGGAGGACCCCTCCACTTT. The encoded protein is CASSQKIAGGPLHF. J is TRBJ1-6 and V is TRBV3-1 (or the pseudogene TRBV3-2); unclear D gene. Germline V CDR1 and CDR2: LGHDT, YNNKEL (reference sequence). This CDR3 region has 14 residues. The germline V and J ends were trimmed by 2 bases and 12 bases, with 14 bases remaining between them.

The chain has TRBV30 and TRBJ2-2, with no clear D. Trimming took 2 bases from V and 5 from J, leaving 12 bases between them. The germline gives CDR1 GTSNPN, CDR2 SVGIG (reference sequence). The CDR3 extends over 14 amino acids. CDR3: CAWSYDTSTGELFF. Here the CDR3 DNA reads TGTGCCTGGAGTTACGACACTTCGACCGGGGAGCTGTTTTTT. Using reference TRBV30 and TRBJ2-2 for the parts outside the CDR3, the full variable domain is SQTIHQWPATLVQPVGSPLSLECTVEGTSNPNLYWYRQAAGRGLQLLFYSVGIGQISSEVPQNLSASRPQDRQFILSSKKLLLSDSGFYLCAWSYDTSTGELFFGEGSRLTVL.

The table lists this clone with a few counts. This chain joins TRBV6-5 and TRBJ1-1; 8 bases fit TRBD1. The CDR3 extends over 15 amino acids. V trimming: 3 bases; J trimming: 0 bases; junction bases outside the gene matches: 3. Germline lookup yields CDR1 MNHEY and CDR2 SVGAGI. The CDR3 reads CASSYHRGVNTEAFF. CDR3 DNA: TGTGCCAGCAGTTATCACAGGGGGGTGAACACTGAAGCTTTCTTT.

The chain recombines TRBV9 with TRBJ2-7; TRBD1 aligns across 10 bases. Trimming removed 2 bases from V and 7 bases from J; junction bases left unmatched: 9. This CDR3 is 15 amino acids long. Germline loops: CDR1 SGDLS, CDR2 YYNGEE. CDR3 region: CASSVGTGVPREQYF. The CDR3 DNA sequence: TGTGCCAGCAGCGTCGGGACAGGGGTACCGAGGGAGCAGTACTTC.